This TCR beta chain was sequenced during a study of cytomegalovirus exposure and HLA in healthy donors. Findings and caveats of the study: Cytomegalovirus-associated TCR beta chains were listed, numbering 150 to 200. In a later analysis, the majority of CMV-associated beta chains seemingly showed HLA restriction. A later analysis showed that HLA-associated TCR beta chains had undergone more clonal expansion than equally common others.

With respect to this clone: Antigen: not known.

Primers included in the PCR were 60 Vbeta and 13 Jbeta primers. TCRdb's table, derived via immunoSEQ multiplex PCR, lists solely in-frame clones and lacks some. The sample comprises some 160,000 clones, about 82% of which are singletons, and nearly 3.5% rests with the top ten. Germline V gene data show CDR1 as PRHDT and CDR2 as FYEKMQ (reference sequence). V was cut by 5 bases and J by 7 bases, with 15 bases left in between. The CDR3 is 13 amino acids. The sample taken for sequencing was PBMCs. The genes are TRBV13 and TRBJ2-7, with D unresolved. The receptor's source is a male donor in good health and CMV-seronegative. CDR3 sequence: CASSPATFREQYF. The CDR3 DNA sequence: TGTGCCAGCAGCCCTGCGACATTCCGGGAGCAGTACTTC.